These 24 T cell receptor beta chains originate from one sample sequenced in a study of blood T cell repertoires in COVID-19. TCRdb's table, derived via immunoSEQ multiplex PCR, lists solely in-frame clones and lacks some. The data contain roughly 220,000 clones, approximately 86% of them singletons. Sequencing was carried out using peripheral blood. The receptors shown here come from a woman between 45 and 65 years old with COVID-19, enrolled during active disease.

The CDR3 bases are TGTGCCAGCAGTCGGGACAGGTTCGGCTATGGCTACACCTTC. The encoded protein is CASSRDRFGYGYTF. The V call is TRBV27, the J call TRBJ1-2, with 8 bases lining up with TRBD1. The CDR3 spans 14 residues. Germline values: CDR1 MNHEY, CDR2 SMNVEV (reference sequence). V lost 5 bases and J lost 4; bases outside the gene matches: 6.

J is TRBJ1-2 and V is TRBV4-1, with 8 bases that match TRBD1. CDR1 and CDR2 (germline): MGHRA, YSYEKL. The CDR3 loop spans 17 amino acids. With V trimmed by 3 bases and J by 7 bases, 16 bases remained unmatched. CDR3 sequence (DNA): TGCGCCAGCAGCCATCCCTCCCGGGGGGACAGGTCAGGTGGCTACACCTTC. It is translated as CASSHPSRGDRSGGYTF.

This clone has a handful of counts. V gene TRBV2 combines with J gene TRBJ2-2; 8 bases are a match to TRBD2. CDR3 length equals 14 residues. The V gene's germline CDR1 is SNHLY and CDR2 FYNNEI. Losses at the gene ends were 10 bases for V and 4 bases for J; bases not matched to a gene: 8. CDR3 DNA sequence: TGTGCCACGGTAGCGGGGAGTTTCACCGGGGAGCTGTTTTTT. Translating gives CATVAGSFTGELFF.

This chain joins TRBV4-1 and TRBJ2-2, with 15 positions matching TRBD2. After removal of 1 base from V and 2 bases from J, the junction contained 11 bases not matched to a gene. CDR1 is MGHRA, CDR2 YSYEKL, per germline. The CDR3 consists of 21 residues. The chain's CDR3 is CASSQGAPGLAGGLNTGELFF. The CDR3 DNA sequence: TGCGCCAGCAGCCAAGGCGCGCCGGGACTAGCGGGGGGCCTTAACACCGGGGAGCTGTTTTTT.

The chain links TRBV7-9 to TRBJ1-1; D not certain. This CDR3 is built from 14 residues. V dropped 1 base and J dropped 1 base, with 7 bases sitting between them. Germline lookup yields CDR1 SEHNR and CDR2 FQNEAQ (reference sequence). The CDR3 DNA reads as TGTGCCAGCAGCTTAGGTTACAGGAACACTGAAGCTTTCTTT. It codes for CASSLGYRNTEAFF.

The CDR3 reads CASSIASAGSGNTIYF. For the CDR3, the DNA is TGTGCCAGTAGTATTGCTTCGGCAGGCTCTGGAAACACCATATATTTT. This rearrangement joins TRBV19 to TRBJ1-3; no firm D call. V was shortened by 3 bases and J by 0 bases, with 12 bases between the two germline ends. The germline V gene encodes CDR1 LNHDA and CDR2 SQIVND (reference sequence). The CDR3 is 16 amino acids.

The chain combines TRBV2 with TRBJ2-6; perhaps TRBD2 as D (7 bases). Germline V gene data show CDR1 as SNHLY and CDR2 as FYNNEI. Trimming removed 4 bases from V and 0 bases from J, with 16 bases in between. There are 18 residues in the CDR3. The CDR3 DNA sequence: TGTGCCAGCAGTGCTCCGGGGGGCGGACCCTCTGGGGCCAACGTCCTGACTTTC. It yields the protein CASSAPGGGPSGANVLTF.

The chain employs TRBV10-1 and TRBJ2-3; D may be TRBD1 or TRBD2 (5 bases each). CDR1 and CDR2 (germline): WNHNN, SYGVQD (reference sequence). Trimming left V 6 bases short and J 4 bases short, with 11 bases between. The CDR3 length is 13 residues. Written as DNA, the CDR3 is TGCGCCAGCAGCGAGGGGAGCCCAGATACGCAGTATTTT. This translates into CASSEGSPDTQYF.

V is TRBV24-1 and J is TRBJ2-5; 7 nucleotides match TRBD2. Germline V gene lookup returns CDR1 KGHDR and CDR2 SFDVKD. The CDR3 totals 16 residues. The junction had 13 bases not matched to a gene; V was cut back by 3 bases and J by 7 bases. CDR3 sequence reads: CATSDPIAGDRGTQYF. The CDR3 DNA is TGTGCCACCAGTGATCCCATCGCGGGGGATAGGGGGACCCAGTACTTC.

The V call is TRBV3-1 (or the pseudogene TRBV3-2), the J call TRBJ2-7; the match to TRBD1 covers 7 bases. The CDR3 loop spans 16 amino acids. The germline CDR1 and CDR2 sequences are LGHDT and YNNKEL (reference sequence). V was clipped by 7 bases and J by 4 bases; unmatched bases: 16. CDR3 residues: CASNPTRDRASYEQYF. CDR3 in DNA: TGTGCCAGCAATCCCACCCGGGACAGAGCCTCTTACGAGCAGTACTTC.

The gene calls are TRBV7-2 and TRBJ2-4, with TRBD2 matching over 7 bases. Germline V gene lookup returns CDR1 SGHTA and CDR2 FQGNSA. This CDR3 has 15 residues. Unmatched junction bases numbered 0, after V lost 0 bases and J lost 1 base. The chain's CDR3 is CASSLASGAKNIQYF. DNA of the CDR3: TGTGCCAGCAGCTTAGCTAGCGGGGCCAAAAACATTCAGTACTTC.

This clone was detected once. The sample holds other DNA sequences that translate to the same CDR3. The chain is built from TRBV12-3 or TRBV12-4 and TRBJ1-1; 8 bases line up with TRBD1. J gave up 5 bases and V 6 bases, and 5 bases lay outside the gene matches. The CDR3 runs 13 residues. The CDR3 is CASSLRGRTEAFF. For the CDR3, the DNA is TGTGCCAGCAGCCTCAGGGGGCGGACTGAAGCTTTCTTT.

DNA for the CDR3: TGTGCCAGCTCCAGGGTCCCCACTGAAGCTTTCTTT. Its translation: CASSRVPTEAFF. V and J are TRBV6-5 and TRBJ1-1, with D possibly matching TRBD1 (5 bases). The CDR3 consists of 12 residues. The germline V and J ends were trimmed by 8 bases and 4 bases, with 11 bases remaining between them. Per germline, CDR1 MNHEY and CDR2 SVGAGI.

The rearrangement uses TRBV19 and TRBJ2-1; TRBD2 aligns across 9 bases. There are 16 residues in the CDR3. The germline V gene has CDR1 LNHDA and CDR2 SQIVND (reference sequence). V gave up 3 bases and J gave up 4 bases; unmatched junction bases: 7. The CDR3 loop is CASSMAAGGKYNEQFF. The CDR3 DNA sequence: TGTGCCAGTAGTATGGCAGCGGGGGGTAAATACAATGAGCAGTTCTTC.

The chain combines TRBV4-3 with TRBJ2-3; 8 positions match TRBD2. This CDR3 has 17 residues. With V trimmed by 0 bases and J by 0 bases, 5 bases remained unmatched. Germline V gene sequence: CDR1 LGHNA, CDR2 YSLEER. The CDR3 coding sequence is TGCGCCAGCAGCCAAGATGAACTAGCGGTTAGCACAGATACGCAGTATTTT. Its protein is CASSQDELAVSTDTQYF.

The CDR3 nucleotides read TGTGCCTGGAACAGGGTGAGGACTGAAGCTTTCTTT. Translated: CAWNRVRTEAFF. V is TRBV30 and J is TRBJ1-1, with D possibly being TRBD1 (6 bases). Germline lookup yields CDR1 GTSNPN and CDR2 SVGIG (reference sequence). Trimming cost V 4 bases and J 5 bases, with 11 bases left between them. The CDR3 is 12 residues long.

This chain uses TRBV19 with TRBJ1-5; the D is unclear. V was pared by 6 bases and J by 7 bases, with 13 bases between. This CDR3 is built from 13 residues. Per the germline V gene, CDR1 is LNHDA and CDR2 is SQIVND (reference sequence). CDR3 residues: CASRRVGKQPQHF. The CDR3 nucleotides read TGTGCCAGTAGGAGGGTGGGGAAGCAGCCCCAGCATTTT.

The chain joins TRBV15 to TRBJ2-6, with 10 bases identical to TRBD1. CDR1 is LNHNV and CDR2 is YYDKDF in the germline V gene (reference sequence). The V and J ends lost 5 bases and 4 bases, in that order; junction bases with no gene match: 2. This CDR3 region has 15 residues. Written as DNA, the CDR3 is TGTGCCACCAGCGGACAGGGGGTGGGGGCCAACGTCCTGACTTTC. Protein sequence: CATSGQGVGANVLTF. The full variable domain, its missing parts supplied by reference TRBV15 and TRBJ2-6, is DAMVIQNPRYQVTQFGKPVTLSCSQTLNHNVMYWYQQKSSQAPKLLFHYYDKDFNNEADTPDNFQSRRPNTSFCFLDIRSPGLGDTAMYLCATSGQGVGANVLTFGAGSRLTVL.

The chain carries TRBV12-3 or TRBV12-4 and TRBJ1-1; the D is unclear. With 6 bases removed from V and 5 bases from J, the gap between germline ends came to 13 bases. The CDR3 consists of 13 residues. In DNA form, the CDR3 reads TGTGCCAGCAGCCTGTCTTGGGAGACTGAAGCTTTCTTT. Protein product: CASSLSWETEAFF.

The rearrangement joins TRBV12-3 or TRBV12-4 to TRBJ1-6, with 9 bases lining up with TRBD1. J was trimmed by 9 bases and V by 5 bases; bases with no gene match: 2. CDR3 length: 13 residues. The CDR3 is CASSRGQGSPLHF. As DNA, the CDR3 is TGTGCCAGCAGTAGGGGACAGGGTTCACCCCTCCACTTT.

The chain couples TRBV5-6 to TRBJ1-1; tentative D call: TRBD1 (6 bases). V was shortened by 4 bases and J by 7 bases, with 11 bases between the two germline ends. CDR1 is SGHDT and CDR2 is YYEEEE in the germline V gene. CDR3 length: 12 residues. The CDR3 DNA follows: TGTGCCAGCAGCCCAGACAGGCATGAAGCTTTCTTT. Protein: CASSPDRHEAFF.

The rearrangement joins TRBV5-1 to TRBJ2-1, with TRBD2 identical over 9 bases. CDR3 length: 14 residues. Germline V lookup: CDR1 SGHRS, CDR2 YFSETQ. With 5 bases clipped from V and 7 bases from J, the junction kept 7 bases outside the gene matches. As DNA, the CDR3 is TGCGCCAGCAGGGTAGTAGCGGGGGTGAATGAGCAGTTCTTC. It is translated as CASRVVAGVNEQFF.

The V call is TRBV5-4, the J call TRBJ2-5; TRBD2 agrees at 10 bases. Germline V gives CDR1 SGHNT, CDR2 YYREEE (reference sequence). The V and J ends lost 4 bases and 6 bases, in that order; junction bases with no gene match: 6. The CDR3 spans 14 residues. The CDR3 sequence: CASSKAGGPQTQYF. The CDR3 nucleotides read TGTGCCAGCAGCAAAGCGGGGGGGCCGCAGACCCAGTACTTC.

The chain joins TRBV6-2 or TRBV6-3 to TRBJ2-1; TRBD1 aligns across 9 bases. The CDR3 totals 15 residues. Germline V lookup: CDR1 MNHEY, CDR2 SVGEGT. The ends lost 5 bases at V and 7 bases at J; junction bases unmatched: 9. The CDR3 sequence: CASSPPGQGGNEQFF. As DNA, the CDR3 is TGTGCCAGCAGTCCCCCGGGACAGGGCGGGAATGAGCAGTTCTTC.